The 15 T cell receptor beta chains listed next were all sequenced from one sample in a study of CD8 T cells in Susac syndrome. An input of about 0.5 to 1 ug of RNA was subjected to reverse transcription using random hexamers. TCRdb independently ran MiXCR on the immunoSEQ multiplex PCR reads; one entry per CDR3 protein. Altogether under 200,000 distinct CDR3 sequences are present, around 94% being singletons, with the ten largest covering about 0.13%. Material for sequencing was CD4+ T cells from PBMCs. The receptors were sampled from a human donor in good health.

Only one count was recorded for this clonotype. The CDR3 here is CASSYERIGQYF. CDR3 DNA sequence: TGTGCCAGCAGTTACGAAAGGATCGGGCAGTACTTC. This chain connects TRBV28 to TRBJ2-1; no clear D gene. With the DNA end fitting TRBJ2-7 better, the J assignment may be wrong. Looked up from germline, CDR1 is MDHEN and CDR2 is SYDVKM. This CDR3 has 12 amino acids.

This clonotype has more than one count but fewer than ten. The chain uses TRBV18 and TRBJ2-5; D remains ambiguous. The V end was cut by 0 bases, the J end by 6 bases, with 5 bases between. Germline V lookup: CDR1 KGHSH, CDR2 LQKENI. The CDR3 extends over 12 amino acids. The CDR3 spells CASSPPGKTQYF. CDR3 DNA: TGTGCCAGCTCACCACCGGGAAAGACCCAGTACTTC.

This sequence joins TRBV24-1 and TRBJ1-5; no clear D gene. The CDR3 is 11 amino acids. V was clipped by 9 bases and J by 9 bases, with 11 bases between them. Germline V lookup: CDR1 KGHDR, CDR2 SFDVKD. Here the CDR3 reads CATVPKRPQHF. The CDR3 bases are TGTGCCACCGTCCCTAAGCGGCCCCAGCATTTT.

This clonotype was observed once. The chain is built from TRBV6-5 and TRBJ1-6; a possible D gene is TRBD1 (6 bases). Germline CDR1 MNHEY, CDR2 SVGAGI. The CDR3 spans 13 residues. The V and J ends lost 0 bases and 14 bases respectively, with 11 bases between them. The CDR3: CASSYSAGESLHF. The CDR3 nucleotides are TGTGCCAGCAGTTACTCGGCAGGGGAATCCCTCCACTTT.

CDR3 residues: CSASKGRYEQYF. The CDR3 DNA is TGCAGTGCTTCAAAGGGACGGTACGAGCAGTACTTC. The chain combines TRBV20-1 with TRBJ2-7; D tentatively fits TRBD1 or TRBD2 (5 bases each). Deletions cut 5 bases from V and 4 bases from J, with 12 bases between. There are 12 residues in the CDR3. Germline V gene data show CDR1 as DFQATT and CDR2 as SNEGSKA (reference sequence).

The chain joins TRBV18 to TRBJ1-1, with no clear D. The CDR3 is made up of 14 amino acids. V was clipped by 2 bases and J by 1 base, with 8 bases between them. Germline assignment: CDR1 KGHSH and CDR2 LQKENI. The CDR3 nucleotides are TGTGCCAGCTCACCAGCCGGGGAGAACACTGAAGCTTTCTTT. This gives the protein CASSPAGENTEAFF.

The chain has TRBV20-1 and TRBJ2-3; D is undetermined. The germline V gene encodes CDR1 DFQATT and CDR2 SNEGSKA (reference sequence). The CDR3 runs to 14 residues. V dropped 6 bases and J dropped 3 bases, with 16 bases sitting between them. The CDR3 DNA follows: TGCAGTGCACCTAGGGATCACGGAACAGATACGCAGTATTTT. Translated, it gives CSAPRDHGTDTQYF.

V usage is TRBV4-2 and J usage is TRBJ1-4; maybe TRBD1 (5 bases). CDR1 and CDR2 (germline): LGHNA, YNFKEQ. The CDR3 contains 18 residues. V lost 0 bases to trimming and J lost 3 bases, with 17 bases between them. The CDR3 is CASSQDPRGGRANEKLFF. As DNA, the CDR3 is TGTGCCAGCAGCCAAGATCCCCGCGGGGGTCGCGCTAATGAAAAACTGTTTTTT.

The V and J genes are TRBV7-9 and TRBJ2-7; D may match TRBD1 or TRBD2 (5 bases each). The V and J ends lost 5 bases and 3 bases respectively, with 23 bases between them. The CDR3 loop spans 17 amino acids. Germline V gives CDR1 SEHNR, CDR2 FQNEAQ (reference sequence). As DNA, the CDR3 is TGTGCCAGCAGCGCCACGCTGGGTCGGGGCTTTGGCTACGAGCAGTACTTC. This encodes CASSATLGRGFGYEQYF.

CDR3 amino acids: CASSPGTHLNTEAFF. The CDR3 region has the DNA TGTGCCAGTAGTCCCGGGACACACTTGAACACTGAAGCTTTCTTT. This rearrangement joins TRBV19 to TRBJ1-1; tentatively, D is TRBD1 (6 bases). CDR3 length: 15 amino acids. Germline CDR1 reads LNHDA; CDR2 reads SQIVND (reference sequence). V gave up 5 bases and J gave up 0 bases, with 13 bases separating them.

This rearrangement joins TRBV2 to TRBJ2-7; D unclear. The CDR3 extends over 14 amino acids. V was shortened by 5 bases and J by 0 bases, with 11 bases between the two germline ends. The germline gives CDR1 SNHLY, CDR2 FYNNEI. The CDR3 region is CASSLRFSSYEQYF. The CDR3 nucleotides are TGTGCCAGCAGTCTCCGTTTTAGCTCCTACGAGCAGTACTTC.

The gene calls are TRBV4-2 and TRBJ2-1, with TRBD1 matching over 11 bases. CDR1 is LGHNA and CDR2 is YNFKEQ in the germline V gene. The CDR3 is made up of 15 amino acids. Trimming at V came to 1 base and at J to 8 bases, leaving 4 bases not matched to a gene. DNA of the CDR3: TGTGCCAGCAGCCAAGTGGGACAGGGGGAACATGAGCAGTTCTTC. It is translated as CASSQVGQGEHEQFF.

This chain connects TRBV12-3 or TRBV12-4 to TRBJ2-1; D might be TRBD1 (6 bases). V was shortened by 6 bases and J by 9 bases, with 24 bases between the two germline ends. This CDR3 has 16 amino acids. The CDR3 region is CASSPQGPPGASEQFF. In DNA form, the CDR3 reads TGTGCCAGCAGCCCTCAGGGGCCCCCCGGGGCGAGTGAGCAGTTCTTC.

The J gene is TRBJ2-1, the V gene TRBV29-1; possible D gene TRBD1, 7 bases. The CDR3 is 18 amino acids. Per the germline V gene, CDR1 is SQVTM and CDR2 is ANQGSEA. The ends were cut back, 2 bases at V and 2 bases at J, with 22 bases in the middle. The CDR3 sequence is CSVESGGRRDRPYNEQFF. The CDR3 nucleotides are TGCAGCGTTGAATCGGGTGGTCGGCGGGACAGACCCTACAATGAGCAGTTCTTC.

The chain links TRBV29-1 to TRBJ2-7, with D perhaps given as TRBD1 or TRBD2 (5 bases each). Germline V gene sequence: CDR1 SQVTM, CDR2 ANQGSEA. The V and J ends lost 5 bases and 3 bases respectively, with 11 bases between them. The CDR3 length is 12 residues. CDR3 loop: CSVRGDYYEQYF. Here the CDR3 DNA reads TGCAGCGTTCGAGGGGATTACTACGAGCAGTACTTC.